Shown below are 23 T cell receptor beta chains from a single sample sequenced in a study of a mutant IDH1 vaccine in newly diagnosed glioma (dated by TCRdb to the early 2020s). What the time point label conveys for this sample: week 23, last vaccination. Each vaccine dose, consisting of 300 ug of a 20-mer mutant IDH1 peptide in Montanide, was administered subcutaneously with topical imiquimod. The library was produced with the immunoSEQ multiplex PCR assay. Held by TCRdb, this immuneACCESS table contains in-frame sequences only and omits some clones. Under half of the omission traces to an unresolved V gene where checked; the cause of the rest is unknown. In this sample the table shows tens of thousands of clones, over 80% of which occur a single time. Roughly 8.2% of the sample is taken by the ten largest. Their antigens remain unidentified. Specimen: PBMCs, collected from a glioma patient whose treatment included an IDH1 peptide vaccine. These receptors all come from a woman aged 18-35 years with glioma.

The rearrangement links TRBV11-2 to TRBJ2-7; tentative D call: TRBD1 (5 bases). Trimming took off 2 bases at V and 2 bases at J, with 16 bases between the two ends. The CDR3 runs 16 residues. Germline assignment: CDR1 SGHAT and CDR2 FQNNGV. For the CDR3, the DNA is TGTGCCAGCAGCTTATTTTCGACAGACGGAACCTACGAGCAGTACTTC. It translates to CASSLFSTDGTYEQYF. Full variable domain (outside the CDR3, taken from reference TRBV11-2 and TRBJ2-7): EAGVAQSPRYKIIEKRQSVAFWCNPISGHATLYWYQQILGQGPKLLIQFQNNGVVDDSQLPKDRFSAERLKGVDSTLKIQPAKLEDSAVYLCASSLFSTDGTYEQYFGPGTRLTVT.

The CDR3 coding sequence is TGTGCCAGCAGCAAAACAGGGGCCGAGCAGTACTTC. Amino acid sequence: CASSKTGAEQYF. The chain employs TRBV11-3 and TRBJ2-7; 7 bases fit TRBD1. This CDR3 is built from 12 residues. Trimming removed 5 bases from V and 6 bases from J; junction bases left unmatched: 4. CDR1 is SGHNT, CDR2 YENEEA, per germline.

This chain connects TRBV27 to TRBJ2-1; TRBD1 aligns across 7 bases. The CDR3 length is 17 residues. Germline V lookup: CDR1 MNHEY, CDR2 SMNVEV (reference sequence). V gave up 2 bases and J gave up 7 bases; unmatched junction bases: 14. Here the CDR3 DNA reads TGTGCCAGCAGTTTACATAAAACAGGGGATTTCAGGAATGAGCAGTTCTTC. This sequence encodes CASSLHKTGDFRNEQFF.

The chain uses TRBV2 and TRBJ1-2, with D tentatively TRBD1 (6 bases). Germline V CDR1 and CDR2: SNHLY, FYNNEI. V was shortened by 3 bases and J by 6 bases, with 11 bases between the two germline ends. The CDR3 is made up of 13 amino acids. CDR3 protein: CASSEGGQNGYTF. For the CDR3, the DNA is TGTGCCAGCAGTGAGGGGGGGCAGAATGGCTACACCTTC. The full variable domain, rest sourced from reference TRBV2 and TRBJ1-2, is EPEVTQTPSHQVTQMGQEVILRCVPISNHLYFYWYRQILGQKVEFLVSFYNNEISEKSEIFDDQFSVERPDGSNFTLKIRSTKLEDSAMYFCASSEGGQNGYTFGSGTRLTVV.

The chain employs TRBV19 and TRBJ2-7, with D possibly TRBD1 on 5 matching bases. The CDR3 runs to 12 residues. Deletions cut 9 bases from V and 2 bases from J, with 11 bases between. Germline CDR1 reads LNHDA; CDR2 reads SQIVND (reference sequence). The CDR3 DNA sequence: TGTGCCAGCAGGGCGAATCCCTACGAGCAGTACTTC. Amino acid sequence: CASRANPYEQYF.

This rearrangement joins TRBV30 to TRBJ1-1; D is unresolved. Germline V gene data show CDR1 as GTSNPN and CDR2 as SVGIG (reference sequence). Trimming removed 2 bases at V and 9 bases at J, with 10 bases between. The CDR3 runs 11 residues. The CDR3 DNA is TGTGCCTGGAGTTCTTCGGAGAAAGCTTTCTTT. This gives the protein CAWSSSEKAFF.

The V call is TRBV4-3, the J call TRBJ2-7; D is possibly TRBD2 (5 bases). The V gene's germline CDR1 is LGHNA and CDR2 YSLEER. CDR3 length: 15 residues. With 0 bases removed from V and 4 bases from J, the gap between germline ends came to 13 bases. The CDR3 DNA follows: TGCGCCAGCAGCCAAGAAGGGAGCCCCGGTTACGAGCAGTACTTC. It yields the protein CASSQEGSPGYEQYF.

This chain uses TRBV7-9 with TRBJ2-1; 9 nucleotides line up with TRBD2. Per the germline V gene, CDR1 is SEHNR and CDR2 is FQNEAQ (reference sequence). This CDR3 contains 16 residues. The trim removed 2 bases at V and 2 bases at J, leaving 4 bases unmatched. CDR3 nucleotide sequence: TGTGCCAGCAGCTTAACTAGCGGGTGGACCTACAATGAGCAGTTCTTC. Protein: CASSLTSGWTYNEQFF.

The DNA for the CDR3 is TGTGCCAGCAGCTTAGGGACAGAAGACAATCAGCCCCAGCATTTT. Its protein is CASSLGTEDNQPQHF. V is TRBV7-2 and J is TRBJ1-5; possible D gene TRBD1, 6 bases. This CDR3 is built from 15 residues. Germline CDR1 reads SGHTA; CDR2 reads FQGNSA. V was pared by 1 base and J by 3 bases, with 10 bases between.

The chain uses TRBV5-4 and TRBJ2-7, with 11 bases aligning to TRBD1. V gave up 4 bases and J gave up 5 bases; unmatched junction bases: 8. Looked up from germline, CDR1 is SGHNT and CDR2 is YYREEE (reference sequence). The CDR3 sequence is 15 residues long. The CDR3 nucleotides are TGTGCCAGCAGCCCCTGGACAGGGGGCAAGGACGAGCAGTACTTC. Amino acid sequence: CASSPWTGGKDEQYF.

The chain joins TRBV10-3 to TRBJ2-2; TRBD1 matches at 9 bases. The CDR3 is made up of 13 amino acids. The germline CDR1 and CDR2 sequences are ENHRY and SYGVKD. The V segment lost 6 bases and the J segment 6 bases; nucleotides outside the gene matches: 2. CDR3 coding DNA: TGTGCCATCAGAGGGGACAGGGCCGGGGAGCTGTTTTTT. The encoded protein is CAIRGDRAGELFF.

The V gene is TRBV6-5, the J gene TRBJ2-2; a possible D gene is TRBD2 (6 bases). Germline V gene data show CDR1 as MNHEY and CDR2 as SVGAGI. Trimming pared 6 bases from V and 2 bases from J, leaving 13 bases between. The CDR3 consists of 15 residues. CDR3 residues: CASSISSVNTGELFF. For the CDR3, the DNA is TGTGCCAGCAGCATTTCTAGCGTCAACACCGGGGAGCTGTTTTTT.

This chain uses TRBV6-4 with TRBJ2-3, with 7 bases fitting TRBD2. The germline CDR1 and CDR2 sequences are MRHNA and SNTAGT. J lost 3 bases, V lost 6 bases, and 6 bases had no gene match. This CDR3 is 14 amino acids long. The CDR3 DNA is TGTGCCAGCAGCAGCGGGGTAGGAACAGATACGCAGTATTTT. This encodes CASSSGVGTDTQYF.

The chain links TRBV7-2 to TRBJ1-1; D unresolved. Trimming removed 5 bases at V and 8 bases at J, with 12 bases between. This CDR3 region has 12 residues. CDR1 and CDR2 from the germline V gene are SGHTA and FQGNSA. CDR3 nucleotide sequence: TGTGCCAGCAGCCGAATCTTCGGGGAAGCTTTCTTT. Its protein product is CASSRIFGEAFF.

The chain couples TRBV2 to TRBJ2-7; a possible D gene is TRBD1 (5 bases). The CDR3 loop spans 14 amino acids. Germline V gene sequence: CDR1 SNHLY, CDR2 FYNNEI. Between the trimmed V and J ends, which lost 2 bases and 2 bases, there was a span of 10 bases. CDR3 bases: TGTGCCAGCAGTGAAAGGTCAGGGACCTACGAGCAGTACTTC. Its translation is CASSERSGTYEQYF.

The chain joins TRBV29-1 to TRBJ1-1; D ambiguous. The CDR3 has 11 residues. Trimming stripped 1 base from V and 3 bases from J, with 3 bases between. Germline loops: CDR1 SQVTM, CDR2 ANQGSEA. DNA of the CDR3: TGCAGCGTTGAAGTTTACACTGAAGCTTTCTTT. Translated: CSVEVYTEAFF.

The chain is built from TRBV5-8 and TRBJ1-6, with D perhaps TRBD1 (5 bases). The CDR3 contains 17 residues. V was cut by 0 bases and J by 10 bases, with 20 bases left in between. CDR1 and CDR2 (germline): SGHTS, YDEGEE. CDR3 DNA: TGTGCCAGCAGCTTGGGGACCCCCGGGGCGCGGGCCTCACCCCTCCACTTT. Its translation: CASSLGTPGARASPLHF. Complete variable domain (other parts from reference TRBV5-8 and TRBJ1-6): EAGVTQSPTHLIKTRGQQATLRCSPISGHTSVYWYQQALGLGLQFLLWYDEGEERNRGNFPPRFSGRQFPNYSSELNVNALELEDSALYLCASSLGTPGARASPLHFGNGTRLTVT.

This clone was observed once. V and J are TRBV5-8 and TRBJ1-4; TRBD1 is a possible D gene (5 bases). From germline, CDR1 is SGHTS and CDR2 YDEGEE. The CDR3 has 12 amino acids. The V gene lost 1 base and the J gene lost 8 bases, with 6 bases spanning the gap. CDR3 bases: TGTGCCAGCAGCTTGTCAGGGGAAAAACTGTTTTTT. Protein product: CASSLSGEKLFF.

The CDR3 nucleotides read TGTGCCAGCAGTTACTCGCCGGTTCCTTGGGACACTGAAGCTTTCTTT. This sequence encodes CASSYSPVPWDTEAFF. The chain links TRBV6-5 to TRBJ1-1; no reliable D call. The CDR3 loop spans 16 amino acids. Deletions cut 0 bases from V and 3 bases from J, with 14 bases between. The germline CDR1 and CDR2 sequences are MNHEY and SVGAGI.

V gene TRBV6-6 combines with J gene TRBJ1-1, with 7 nucleotides matching TRBD1. V shed 5 bases, J shed 4 bases, and the junction held 7 bases outside the gene matches. Germline V lookup: CDR1 MNHNY, CDR2 SVGAGI (reference sequence). This CDR3 is 14 amino acids long. CDR3 nucleotide sequence: TGTGCCAGCAGTCCCACAGGGGACAGCACTGAAGCTTTCTTT. It yields the protein CASSPTGDSTEAFF.

The V gene is TRBV4-2, the J gene TRBJ2-2, with 12 bases identical to TRBD2. The J segment lost 6 bases and the V segment lost 5 bases, leaving 13 bases of the junction unmatched. Germline CDR1 is LGHNA and CDR2 is YNFKEQ. This CDR3 has 18 residues. The CDR3 here is CASSATSGSGGGPGELFF. As DNA, the CDR3 is TGTGCCAGCAGCGCGACTAGCGGGAGTGGAGGAGGGCCCGGGGAGCTGTTTTTT.

The chain's CDR3 is CASSYDRGADTQYF. CDR3 in DNA: TGTGCCAGCAGTTACGACAGGGGGGCAGATACGCAGTATTTT. V is TRBV6-5 and J is TRBJ2-3; 9 positions match TRBD1. The CDR3 runs to 14 residues. With 2 bases clipped from V and 4 bases from J, the junction kept 1 base outside the gene matches. Germline CDR1 MNHEY, CDR2 SVGAGI.

The rearrangement uses TRBV5-6 and TRBJ2-1; no clear D gene. Trimming removed 2 bases at V and 8 bases at J, with 11 bases between. The germline CDR1 and CDR2 sequences are SGHDT and YYEEEE. This CDR3 is built from 13 residues. CDR3 bases: TGTGCCAGCAGCTTCCCCCCGATCGATGAGCAGTTCTTC. This translates into CASSFPPIDEQFF.